A single sample is the source of the 5 T cell receptor beta chains below, sequenced in a study of molecular identifiers for immune sequencing clone quantification. TCRdb analysed the PCR reads with MiXCR anew, one entry per CDR3 protein. Counted here are roughly 630,000 distinct CDR3 sequences, around 25% occurring once; the ten biggest clones make up 0.75% to 0.8%. The sample taken for sequencing was naive CD8+ T cells from blood, with Jurkat cell RNA spiked in. Regarding subset: FACS-sorted CD8+CD4-CCR7+CD45RA+ naive T cells. Receptor source: a human donor in good health. Some libraries in this study had Jurkat cell RNA spiked in.

CDR3 nucleotides: TGTGCCACCAGTGAATTCCAGGGTTGGTACGAGCAGTACTTC. Translation gives CATSEFQGWYEQYF. The chain employs TRBV24-1 and TRBJ2-7, with TRBD1 as a possible D gene (5 bases). Trimming took 4 bases from V and 4 from J, leaving 13 bases between them. Germline CDR1 reads KGHDR; CDR2 reads SFDVKD. The CDR3 length is 14 residues.

This clonotype showed up many times. The J gene is TRBJ2-5, the V gene TRBV15; D might be TRBD1 or TRBD2, each matching 6 bases. CDR3 size: 14 residues. CDR1 is LNHNV, CDR2 YYDKDF, per germline (reference sequence). The V and J ends lost 3 bases and 0 bases respectively, with 8 bases between them. CDR3 residues: CATSREGDQETQYF. Written as DNA, the CDR3 is TGTGCCACCAGCAGGGAGGGGGACCAAGAGACCCAGTACTTC.

Ten or more counts support this clonotype. In nucleotides, the CDR3 is TGCAGTGCTAGGGACAGGGGGCATGGGAACACTGAAGCTTTCTTT. Translation gives CSARDRGHGNTEAFF. The chain links TRBV20-1 to TRBJ1-1, with 11 bases matching TRBD1. CDR1 is DFQATT and CDR2 is SNEGSKA in the germline V gene (reference sequence). The junction had 4 bases not matched to a gene; V was cut back by 3 bases and J by 1 base. The CDR3 is 15 residues long.

The chain joins TRBV20-1 to TRBJ1-4; 7 nucleotides match TRBD1. Germline trimming cut 0 bases from V and 7 bases from J; bases unmatched to any gene: 8. There are 15 residues in the CDR3. Germline CDR1 DFQATT, CDR2 SNEGSKA (reference sequence). This chain's CDR3 is CSARDARGSGEKLFF. The CDR3 bases are TGCAGTGCTAGAGATGCCAGGGGGTCCGGTGAAAAACTGTTTTTT.

As for this clonotype: This could be a read error, since a much larger clone is one nucleotide away. The chain couples TRBV7-2 to TRBJ2-7; 13 nucleotides align to TRBD2. The CDR3 runs 15 residues. Looked up from germline, CDR1 is SGHTA and CDR2 is FQGNSA. The chain's CDR3 is CASSALTSGRYAQYF. CDR3 DNA: TGTGCCAGCAGCGCGTTGACTAGCGGGAGGTACGCGCAGTACTTC.